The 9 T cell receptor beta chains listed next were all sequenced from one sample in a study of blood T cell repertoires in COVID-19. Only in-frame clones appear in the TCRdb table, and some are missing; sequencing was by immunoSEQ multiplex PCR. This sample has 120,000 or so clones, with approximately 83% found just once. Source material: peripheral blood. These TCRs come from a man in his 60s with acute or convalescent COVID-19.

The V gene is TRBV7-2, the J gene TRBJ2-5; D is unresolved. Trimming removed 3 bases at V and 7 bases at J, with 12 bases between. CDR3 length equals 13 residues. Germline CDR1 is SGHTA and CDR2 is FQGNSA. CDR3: CASSLHARRTQYF. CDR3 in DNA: TGTGCCAGCAGCTTGCACGCGAGGAGGACCCAGTACTTC.

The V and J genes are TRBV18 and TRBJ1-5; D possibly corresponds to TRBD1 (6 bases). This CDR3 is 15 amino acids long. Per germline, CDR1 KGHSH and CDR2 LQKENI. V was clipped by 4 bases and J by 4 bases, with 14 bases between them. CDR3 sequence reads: CASSRGGQQNQPQHF. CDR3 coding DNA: TGTGCCAGCTCACGAGGTGGACAGCAGAATCAGCCCCAGCATTTT.

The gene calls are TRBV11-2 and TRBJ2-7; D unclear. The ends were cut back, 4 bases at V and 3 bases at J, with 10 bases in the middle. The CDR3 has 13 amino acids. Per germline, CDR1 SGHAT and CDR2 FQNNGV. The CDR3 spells CASSSRSSYEQYF. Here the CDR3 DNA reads TGTGCCAGCAGCTCCCGCTCGAGCTACGAGCAGTACTTC.

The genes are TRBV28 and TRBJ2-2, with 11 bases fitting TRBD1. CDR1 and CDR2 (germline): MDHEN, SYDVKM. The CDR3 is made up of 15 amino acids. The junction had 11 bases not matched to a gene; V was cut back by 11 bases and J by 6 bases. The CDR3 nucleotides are TGTGCCTCGCGGGACAGGGGGTTAAGAGCCGGGGAGCTGTTTTTT. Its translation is CASRDRGLRAGELFF.

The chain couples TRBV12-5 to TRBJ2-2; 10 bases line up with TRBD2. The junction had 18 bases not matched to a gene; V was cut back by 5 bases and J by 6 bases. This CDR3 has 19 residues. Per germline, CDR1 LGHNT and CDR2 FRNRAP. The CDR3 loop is CASGPPGLAPVSSPGELFF. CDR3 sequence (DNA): TGTGCTAGTGGTCCCCCGGGACTAGCGCCAGTCTCCTCACCCGGGGAGCTGTTTTTT. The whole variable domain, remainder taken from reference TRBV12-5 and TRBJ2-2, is DARVTQTPRHKVTEMGQEVTMRCQPILGHNTVFWYRQTMMQGLELLAYFRNRAPLDDSGMPKDRFSAEMPDATLATLKIQPSEPRDSAVYFCASGPPGLAPVSSPGELFFGEGSRLTVL.

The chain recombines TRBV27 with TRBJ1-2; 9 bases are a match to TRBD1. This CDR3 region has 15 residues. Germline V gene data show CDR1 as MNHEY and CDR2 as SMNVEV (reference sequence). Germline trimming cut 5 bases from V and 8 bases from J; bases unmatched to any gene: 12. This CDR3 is CASSLRDRAAGGYTF. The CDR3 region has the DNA TGTGCCAGCAGTCTCCGGGACAGGGCCGCCGGGGGCTACACCTTC.

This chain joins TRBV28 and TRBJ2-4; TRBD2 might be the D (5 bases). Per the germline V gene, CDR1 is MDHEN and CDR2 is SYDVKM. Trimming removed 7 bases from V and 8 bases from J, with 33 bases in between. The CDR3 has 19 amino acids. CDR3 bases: TGTGCCAGCATTCCGAGTCGGGGAAAGACGGGATACTATCGACACATTCAGTACTTC. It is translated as CASIPSRGKTGYYRHIQYF.

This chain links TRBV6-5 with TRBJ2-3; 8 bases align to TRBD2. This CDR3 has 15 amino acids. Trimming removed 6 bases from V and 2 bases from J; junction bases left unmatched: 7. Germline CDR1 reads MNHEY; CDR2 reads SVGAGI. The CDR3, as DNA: TGTGCCAGCAGGAAACTAGCGGACCTCACAGATACGCAGTATTTT. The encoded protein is CASRKLADLTDTQYF.

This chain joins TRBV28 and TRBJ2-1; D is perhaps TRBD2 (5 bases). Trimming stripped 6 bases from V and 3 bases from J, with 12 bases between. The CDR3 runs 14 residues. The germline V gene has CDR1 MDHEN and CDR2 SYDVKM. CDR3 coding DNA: TGTGCCAGCAGCCCCCGCGACTACTACAATGAGCAGTTCTTC. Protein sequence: CASSPRDYYNEQFF.